The clone carrying this T cell receptor beta chain was observed a handful of times. Grouping used clinical history reported by participants in a survey and questionnaire. Authors' data handling: Amplification from reference gene primers served as the basis for estimated nucleated cell counts. Produced via immunoSEQ multiplex PCR; TCRdb's table is partial and in-frame only. That table supplies the V and J calls and clone size; D and trimming were determined from the DNA. The table lists a few hundred thousand clones, over 75% of them singletons. The sample comes from a study of blood T cell repertoires in COVID-19. Overall study: Sources were T cells, B-cell-depleted T cells, or PBMCs; the material itself was cDNA or gDNA.

The CDR3 is 18 residues long. V lost 2 bases, J lost 0 bases, and 10 bases stayed unmatched. CDR1 is SGHAT, CDR2 FQNNGV, per germline. The V call is TRBV11-2, the J call TRBJ1-3, with 7 bases that match TRBD1. This receptor was identified in a woman in her thirties or forties who had recovered from COVID-19. The sample comprised PBMCs or T cells enriched from blood (not recorded which). CDR3 protein: CASSLTAGQHSSGNTIYF. DNA of the CDR3: TGTGCCAGCAGCTTAACGGCGGGACAGCACTCCTCTGGAAACACCATATATTTT.